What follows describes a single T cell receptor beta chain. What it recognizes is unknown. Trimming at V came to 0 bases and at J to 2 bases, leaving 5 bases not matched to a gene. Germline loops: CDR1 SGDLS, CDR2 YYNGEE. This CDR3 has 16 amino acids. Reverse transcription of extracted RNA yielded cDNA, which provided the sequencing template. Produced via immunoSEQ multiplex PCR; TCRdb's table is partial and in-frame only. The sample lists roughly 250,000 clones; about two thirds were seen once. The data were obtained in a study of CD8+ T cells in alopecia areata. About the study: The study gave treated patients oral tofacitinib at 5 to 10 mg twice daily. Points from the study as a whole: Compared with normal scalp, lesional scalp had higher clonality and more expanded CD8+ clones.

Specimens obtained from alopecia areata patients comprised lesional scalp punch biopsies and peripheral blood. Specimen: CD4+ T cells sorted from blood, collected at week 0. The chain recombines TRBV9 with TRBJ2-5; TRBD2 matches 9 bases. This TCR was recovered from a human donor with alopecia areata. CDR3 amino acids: CASSVVPLAGQETQYF. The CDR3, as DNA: TGTGCCAGCAGCGTAGTCCCTCTAGCGGGGCAAGAGACCCAGTACTTC.